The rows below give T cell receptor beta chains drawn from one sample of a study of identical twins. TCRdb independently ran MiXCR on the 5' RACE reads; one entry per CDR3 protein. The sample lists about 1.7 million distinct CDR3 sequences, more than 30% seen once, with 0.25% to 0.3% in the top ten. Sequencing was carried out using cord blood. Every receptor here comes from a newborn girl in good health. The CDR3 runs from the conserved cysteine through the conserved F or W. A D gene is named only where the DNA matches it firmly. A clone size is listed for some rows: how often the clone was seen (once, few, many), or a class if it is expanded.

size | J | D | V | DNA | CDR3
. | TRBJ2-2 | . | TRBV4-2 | TGTGCCAGCAGCCAAGAACGTAATAGCTTGGGCACCGGGGAGCTGTTTTTT | CASSQERNSLGTGELFF
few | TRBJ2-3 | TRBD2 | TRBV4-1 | TGCGCCAGCAGCCCGCGCTCCGGGACTACTCGCACAGATACGCAGTATTTT | CASSPRSGTTRTDTQYF
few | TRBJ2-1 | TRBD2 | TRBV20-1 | TGCAGTGCTAGAGCCCCGGGGGGGCCGTACAATGAGCAGTTCTTC | CSARAPGGPYNEQFF
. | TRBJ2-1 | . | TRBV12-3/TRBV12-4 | TGTGCCAGCAGGCGCGGAGAGAACAATGAGCAGTTCTTC | CASRRGENNEQFF
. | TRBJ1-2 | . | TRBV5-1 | TGCGCCAGCAGCTTGTCGGGGGCGGATGGCTACACCTTC | CASSLSGADGYTF
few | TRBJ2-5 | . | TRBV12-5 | TGTGCTAGTGGTGTGGGGGGCCTAGAGACCCAGTACTTC | CASGVGGLETQYF
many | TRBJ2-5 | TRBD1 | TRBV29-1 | TGCAGCGTTAAGGACAGGGCACCCCAAGAGACCCAGTACTTC | CSVKDRAPQETQYF
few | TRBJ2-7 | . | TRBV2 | TGTGCCAGCAGGGGACGGTTATCCTACGAGCAGTACTTC | CASRGRLSYEQYF
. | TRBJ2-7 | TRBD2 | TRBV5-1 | TGCGCCAGCAGCTTGGAGCGGGGGGGCTTCTACAATGAGCAGTACTTC | CASSLERGGFYNEQYF
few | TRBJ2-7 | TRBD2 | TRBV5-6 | TGTGCCAGCAGCTTGGCCGAATTCGGACTAGCGGGAGGGCTACCACACAATGAGCAGTACTTC | CASSLAEFGLAGGLPHNEQYF
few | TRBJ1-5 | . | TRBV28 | TGTGCCAGCAGTTTTGGACCGCCTAACGGGCAGCCCCAGCATTTT | CASSFGPPNGQPQHF
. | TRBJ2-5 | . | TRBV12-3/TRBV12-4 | TGTGCCAGCAGTCGTGGAACCGATGAGCAGTACTTC | CASSRGTDEQYF
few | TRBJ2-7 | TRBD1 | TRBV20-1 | TGCAGTGCTAGTGATAGGACAGGGGACTACGAGCAGTACTTC | CSASDRTGDYEQYF
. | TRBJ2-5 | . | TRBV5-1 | TGCGCCAGCAGCTTGTCGGCGGGGACCAGGAAGACCCAGTACTTC | CASSLSAGTRKTQYF
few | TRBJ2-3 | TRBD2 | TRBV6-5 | TGTGCCAGCAGTTACACGGGGGGACCGACGGGAAGGGCAGATACGCAGTATTTT | CASSYTGGPTGRADTQYF
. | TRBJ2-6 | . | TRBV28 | TGTACCAGCAGTTGGGAGTGGGCCGACTCTGGGGCCAACGTCCTGACTTTC | CTSSWEWADSGANVLTF